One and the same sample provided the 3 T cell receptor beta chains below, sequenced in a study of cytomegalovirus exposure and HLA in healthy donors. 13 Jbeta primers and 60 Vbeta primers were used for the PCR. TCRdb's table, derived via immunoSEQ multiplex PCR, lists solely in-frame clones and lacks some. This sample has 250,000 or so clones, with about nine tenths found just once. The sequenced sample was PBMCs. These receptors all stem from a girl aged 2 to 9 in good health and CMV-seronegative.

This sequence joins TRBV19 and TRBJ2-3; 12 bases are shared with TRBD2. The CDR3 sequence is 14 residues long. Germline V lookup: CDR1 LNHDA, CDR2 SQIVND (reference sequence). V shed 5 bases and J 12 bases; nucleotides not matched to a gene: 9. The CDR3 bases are TGTGCCAGTAGTGCTACCGCGACTAGCGGGAGTCAGTATTTT. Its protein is CASSATATSGSQYF.

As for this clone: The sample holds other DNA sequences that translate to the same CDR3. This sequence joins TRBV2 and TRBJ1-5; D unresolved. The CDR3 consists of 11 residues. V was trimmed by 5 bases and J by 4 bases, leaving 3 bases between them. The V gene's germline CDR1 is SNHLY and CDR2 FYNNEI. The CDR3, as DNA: TGTGCCAGCAGTCTTAATCAGCCCCAGCATTTT. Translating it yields CASSLNQPQHF.

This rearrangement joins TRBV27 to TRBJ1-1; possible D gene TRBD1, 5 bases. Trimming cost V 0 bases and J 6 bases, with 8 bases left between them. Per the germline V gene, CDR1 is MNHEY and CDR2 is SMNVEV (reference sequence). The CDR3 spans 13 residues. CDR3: CASSLSQGAEAFF. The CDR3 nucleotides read TGTGCCAGCAGTTTATCTCAGGGTGCTGAAGCTTTCTTT.